This T cell receptor (beta chain) was identified in a study of CD8+CD57+ T cells in acquired aplastic anemia. Study information: Mean yield of DNA from sorted CD4+ and CD8+ cells was 3 to 3.5 ug. Study outcomes and limitations: CD8+ Simpson's diversity showed no significant patient-control difference. Patients had approximately 29 CD8+ CDR3 sequences in common with controls (the shared set).

Concerning this clonotype itself: The target antigen is unknown.

The template for TCR beta VDJ and CDR3 sequence profiling was genomic DNA. TCRdb reprocessed the reads with MiXCR, giving one entry per CDR3 protein. The repertoire holds 150,000 to 200,000 distinct CDR3 sequences, with approximately 46% as singletons. The V end was cut by 7 bases, the J end by 2 bases, with 16 bases between. CDR3 size: 15 residues. Sequencing input: sorted CD4+, CD8+, or CD8+CD57+ T cells (not recorded which) from PBMCs. The J gene is TRBJ2-3, the V gene TRBV6-7; D may be TRBD1 (6 bases). TRBV6-7 is reported as an ORF; its role is uncertain. This receptor was obtained from a human donor in good health. CDR3 sequence: CASKRTSGHTDTQYF. The CDR3 nucleotides read TGTGCCAGCAAAAGAACCTCGGGACACACAGATACGCAGTATTTT.